Below, 15 T cell receptor beta chains from the same sample are listed, as sequenced in a study of CD8 T cells in ankylosing spondylitis. Notes on the study in general: Blood from ankylosing spondylitis patients appeared to carry a characteristic roughly 8-variant TCR beta motif.

MiXCR, applied by TCRdb to the 5' RACE reads, yields one record per CDR3 protein. This sample has around 450,000 distinct CDR3 sequences, with 25% to 30% found just once. The antigens of these receptors remain unknown. Sequenced input: blood, either unsorted or a sorted T cell fraction (not recorded which). Receptor source: a male donor with ankylosing spondylitis.

Only a few counts were recorded for this clonotype. This sequence joins TRBV20-1 and TRBJ1-1; 11 nucleotides match TRBD1. CDR3 length: 16 amino acids. The germline V gene encodes CDR1 DFQATT and CDR2 SNEGSKA (reference sequence). V shed 3 bases and J 4 bases; nucleotides not matched to a gene: 10. The CDR3 loop is CSASTSGQGAFTEAFF. The CDR3 DNA is TGCAGTGCTAGTACGAGCGGACAGGGGGCTTTCACTGAAGCTTTCTTT.

This clonotype showed up just a few times. V and J are TRBV20-1 and TRBJ2-7; D not certain. The CDR3 runs 13 residues. Germline-derived CDR1 and CDR2 are DFQATT and SNEGSKA (reference sequence). With 6 bases removed from V and 0 bases from J, the gap between germline ends came to 12 bases. CDR3 nucleotides: TGCAGTGCGGTGGACGGTAGCTCCTACGAGCAGTACTTC. Its translation is CSAVDGSSYEQYF.

The chain joins TRBV7-2 to TRBJ2-7, with 11 bases fitting TRBD2. The CDR3 spans 14 residues. Per germline, CDR1 SGHTA and CDR2 FQGNSA. The V and J ends lost 4 bases and 3 bases, in that order; junction bases with no gene match: 2. CDR3 protein: CASSSLAGDYEQYF. The CDR3 nucleotides read TGTGCCAGCAGCTCACTAGCGGGAGACTACGAGCAGTACTTC.

The chain carries TRBV29-1 and TRBJ2-2, with a weak D call TRBD1 (6 bases). Looked up from germline, CDR1 is SQVTM and CDR2 is ANQGSEA. Deletions cut 2 bases from V and 1 base from J, with 8 bases between. This CDR3 is built from 14 residues. CDR3 residues: CSVEYRENTGELFF. CDR3 in DNA: TGCAGCGTTGAATACAGGGAGAACACCGGGGAGCTGTTTTTT.

This chain uses TRBV6-6 with TRBJ1-5; TRBD1 matches 9 bases. The CDR3 sequence is 12 residues long. Germline assignment: CDR1 MNHNY and CDR2 SVGAGI (reference sequence). V shed 4 bases, J shed 16 bases, and the junction held 8 bases outside the gene matches. This CDR3 reads CASSSAGQGCHF. In DNA form, the CDR3 reads TGTGCCAGCAGTTCCGCGGGACAGGGATGCCATTTT.

The chain uses TRBV12-3 or TRBV12-4 and TRBJ1-5; D might be TRBD1 (6 bases). The V end was cut by 3 bases, the J end by 4 bases, with 13 bases between. This CDR3 is 15 amino acids long. For the CDR3, the DNA is TGTGCCAGCAGTTTGGTGACAGGAACAAATCAGCCCCAGCATTTT. This translates into CASSLVTGTNQPQHF.

The chain links TRBV7-2 to TRBJ1-2; no definite D call. Germline V gene lookup returns CDR1 SGHTA and CDR2 FQGNSA. V was shortened by 3 bases and J by 5 bases, with 13 bases between the two germline ends. There are 14 residues in the CDR3. CDR3 sequence (DNA): TGTGCCAGCAGCTTTACCCGCGGGGATTATGGCTACACCTTC. Encoded protein: CASSFTRGDYGYTF.

This chain connects TRBV11-3 to TRBJ2-2; D unclear. This CDR3 has 15 amino acids. The germline V and J ends were trimmed by 3 bases and 6 bases, with 14 bases remaining between them. Per the germline V gene, CDR1 is SGHNT and CDR2 is YENEEA. DNA of the CDR3: TGTGCCAGCAGCTTTGGGTATGAGCCCCCCGGGGAGCTGTTTTTT. Protein: CASSFGYEPPGELFF.

This clonotype was detected a few times. The chain uses TRBV4-2 and TRBJ2-5; D might be TRBD1 (5 bases). Trimming shortened V by 0 bases and J by 7 bases, and 15 bases separated the two germline ends. The CDR3 spans 15 residues. CDR1 LGHNA and CDR2 YNFKEQ come from the germline V gene. The CDR3 DNA reads as TGTGCCAGCAGCCAAGATGGGAAGGGGCGTGGGACCCAGTACTTC. Amino acids: CASSQDGKGRGTQYF.

The chain uses TRBV4-2 and TRBJ2-7, with 10 bases fitting TRBD2. Germline V gene lookup returns CDR1 LGHNA and CDR2 YNFKEQ. V lost 2 bases to trimming and J lost 3 bases; unmatched junction nucleotides: 4. This CDR3 region has 15 residues. CDR3 in amino acids: CASSQTSGDYYEQYF. CDR3 sequence (DNA): TGTGCCAGCAGCCAAACTAGCGGGGATTACTACGAGCAGTACTTC.

The chain joins TRBV12-3 or TRBV12-4 to TRBJ2-7; the D is unclear. V dropped 3 bases and J dropped 0 bases, with 9 bases sitting between them. This CDR3 spans 14 amino acids. The CDR3 nucleotides read TGTGCCAGCAGTTTCCAGGTTTTCTCCTACGAGCAGTACTTC. Residues: CASSFQVFSYEQYF.

The CDR3 reads CASSPRRELYNSPLHF. Written as DNA, the CDR3 is TGTGCCAGCAGTCCGCGGAGGGAGCTTTATAATTCACCCCTCCACTTT. The chain links TRBV2 to TRBJ1-6; no firm D call. The CDR3 is made up of 16 amino acids. V was trimmed by 5 bases and J by 4 bases, leaving 15 bases between them. Germline V lookup: CDR1 SNHLY, CDR2 FYNNEI.

Only a few counts were recorded for this clonotype. V gene TRBV7-2 combines with J gene TRBJ2-3; no reliable D call. CDR3 size: 15 residues. The germline V and J ends were trimmed by 5 bases and 6 bases, with 18 bases remaining between them. Germline CDR1 is SGHTA and CDR2 is FQGNSA. CDR3 sequence (DNA): TGTGCCAGCAGCCCCACCAGGTCCCGGGCGGATACGCAGTATTTT. Protein product: CASSPTRSRADTQYF.

The chain recombines TRBV20-1 with TRBJ2-2, with unresolved D. The CDR3 runs to 15 residues. V lost 3 bases and J lost 3, with 14 bases in between. Germline V CDR1 and CDR2: DFQATT, SNEGSKA (reference sequence). CDR3 residues: CSASHFPLYTGELFF. CDR3 coding DNA: TGCAGTGCTAGCCATTTCCCCCTTTACACCGGGGAGCTGTTTTTT.

V usage is TRBV7-2 and J usage is TRBJ2-1, with D unresolved. This CDR3 is 11 amino acids long. Trimming took off 3 bases at V and 9 bases at J, with 6 bases between the two ends. The germline V gene has CDR1 SGHTA and CDR2 FQGNSA. The CDR3 nucleotides are TGTGCCAGCAGCTTTTTTTCTGAGCAGTTCTTC. Translation gives CASSFFSEQFF. Based on the CDR3 plus reference TRBV7-2 and TRBJ2-1, the full variable domain is GAGVSQSPSNKVTEKGKDVELRCDPISGHTALYWYRQSLGQGLEFLIYFQGNSAPDKSGLPSDRFSAERTGGSVSTLTIQRTQQEDSAVYLCASSFFSEQFFGPGTRLTVL.